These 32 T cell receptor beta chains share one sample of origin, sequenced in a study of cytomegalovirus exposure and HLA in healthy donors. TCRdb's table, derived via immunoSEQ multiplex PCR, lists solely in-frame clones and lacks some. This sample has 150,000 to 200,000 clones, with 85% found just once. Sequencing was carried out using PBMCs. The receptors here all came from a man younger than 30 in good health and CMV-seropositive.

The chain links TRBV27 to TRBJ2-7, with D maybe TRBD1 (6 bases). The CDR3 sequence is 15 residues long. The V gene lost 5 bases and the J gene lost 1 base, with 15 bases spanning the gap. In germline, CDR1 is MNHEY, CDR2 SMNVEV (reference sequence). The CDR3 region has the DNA TGTGCCAGCAGTACACCTCAACAGGGTTCCTACGAGCAGTACTTC. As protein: CASSTPQQGSYEQYF.

DNA for the CDR3: TGTGCCAGCAGTTACGGAGGGGGCCTAGGGGATACGCAGTATTTT. It encodes CASSYGGGLGDTQYF. The J gene is TRBJ2-3, the V gene TRBV6-5, with D possibly matching TRBD1 (7 bases). This CDR3 spans 15 amino acids. CDR1 is MNHEY, CDR2 SVGAGI, per germline. Between the trimmed V and J ends, which lost 2 bases and 6 bases, there was a span of 15 bases.

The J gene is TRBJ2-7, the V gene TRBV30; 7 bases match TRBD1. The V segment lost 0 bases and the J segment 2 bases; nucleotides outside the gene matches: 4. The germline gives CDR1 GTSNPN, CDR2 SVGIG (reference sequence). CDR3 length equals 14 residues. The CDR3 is CAWSVQGPAYEQYF. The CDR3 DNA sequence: TGTGCCTGGAGTGTACAGGGGCCGGCCTACGAGCAGTACTTC.

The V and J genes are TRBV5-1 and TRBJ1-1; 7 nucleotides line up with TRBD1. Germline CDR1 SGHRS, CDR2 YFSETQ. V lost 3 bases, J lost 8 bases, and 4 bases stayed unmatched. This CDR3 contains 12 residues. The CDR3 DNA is TGCGCCAGCAGCTCTGGACAGGACGAAGCTTTCTTT. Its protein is CASSSGQDEAFF. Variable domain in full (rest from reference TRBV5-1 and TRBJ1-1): KAGVTQTPRYLIKTRGQQVTLSCSPISGHRSVSWYQQTPGQGLQFLFEYFSETQRNKGNFPGRFSGRQFSNSRSEMNVSTLELGDSALYLCASSSGQDEAFFGQGTRLTVV.

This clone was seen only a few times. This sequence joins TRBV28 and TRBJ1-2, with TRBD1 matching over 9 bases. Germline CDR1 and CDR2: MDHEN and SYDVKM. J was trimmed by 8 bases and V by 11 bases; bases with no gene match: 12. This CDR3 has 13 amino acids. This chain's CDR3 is CAASGTGWRGYTF. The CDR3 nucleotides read TGTGCCGCATCCGGGACAGGGTGGAGGGGCTACACCTTC.

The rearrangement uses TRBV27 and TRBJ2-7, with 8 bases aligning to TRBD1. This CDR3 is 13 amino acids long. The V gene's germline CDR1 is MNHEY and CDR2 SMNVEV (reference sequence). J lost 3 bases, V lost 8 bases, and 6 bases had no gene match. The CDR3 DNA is TGTGCCAGCTCGGACAGGGTCAACTACGAGCAGTACTTC. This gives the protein CASSDRVNYEQYF.

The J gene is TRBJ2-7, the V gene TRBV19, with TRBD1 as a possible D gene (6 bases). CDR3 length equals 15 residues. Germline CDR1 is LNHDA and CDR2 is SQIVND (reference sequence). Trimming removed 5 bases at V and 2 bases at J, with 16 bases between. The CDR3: CASSGLTGDPYEQYF. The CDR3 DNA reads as TGTGCCAGTAGTGGGCTGACAGGCGACCCCTACGAGCAGTACTTC.

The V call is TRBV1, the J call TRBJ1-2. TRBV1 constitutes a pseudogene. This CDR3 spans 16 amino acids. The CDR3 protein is CTSSQLGTGTTRGYTF. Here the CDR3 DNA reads TGCACCAGCAGCCAGTTAGGAACCGGGACGACTAGGGGCTACACCTTC.

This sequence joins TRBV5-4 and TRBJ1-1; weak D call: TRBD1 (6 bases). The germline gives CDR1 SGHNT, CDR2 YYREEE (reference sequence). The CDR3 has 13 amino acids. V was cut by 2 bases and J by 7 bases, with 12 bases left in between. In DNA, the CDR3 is TGTGCCAGCAGCTTCAACAGGGAGGGTGAAGCTTTCTTT. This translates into CASSFNREGEAFF.

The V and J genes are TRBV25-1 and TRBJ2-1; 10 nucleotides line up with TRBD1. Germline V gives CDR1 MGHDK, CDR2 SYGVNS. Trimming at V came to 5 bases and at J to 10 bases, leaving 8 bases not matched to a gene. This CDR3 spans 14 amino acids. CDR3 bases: TGTGCCAGCAGTCCCGGGACAGGGGTTGGAGAGCAGTTCTTC. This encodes CASSPGTGVGEQFF.

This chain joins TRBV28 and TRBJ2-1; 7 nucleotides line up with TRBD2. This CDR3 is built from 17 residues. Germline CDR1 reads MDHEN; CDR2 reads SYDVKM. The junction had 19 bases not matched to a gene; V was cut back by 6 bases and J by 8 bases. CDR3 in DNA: TGTGCCAGCAGGAAAACTAGCGTGAAGACCCGGCACGATGAGCAGTTCTTC. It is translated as CASRKTSVKTRHDEQFF.

The CDR3 DNA follows: TGTGCCAGCAGGAGGGAGGGACACTATGGCTACACCTTC. As protein: CASRREGHYGYTF. The rearrangement uses TRBV27 and TRBJ1-2, with a weak D call TRBD1 (5 bases). Germline V lookup: CDR1 MNHEY, CDR2 SMNVEV (reference sequence). The CDR3 contains 13 residues. V shed 6 bases and J shed 3 bases, with 11 bases lying between them.

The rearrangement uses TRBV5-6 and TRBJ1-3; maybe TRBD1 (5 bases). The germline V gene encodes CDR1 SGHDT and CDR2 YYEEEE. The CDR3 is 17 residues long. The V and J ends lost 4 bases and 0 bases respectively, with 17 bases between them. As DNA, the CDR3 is TGTGCCAGCAGCCCACCCGGTGGGGGGAACTCTGGAAACACCATATATTTT. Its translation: CASSPPGGGNSGNTIYF.

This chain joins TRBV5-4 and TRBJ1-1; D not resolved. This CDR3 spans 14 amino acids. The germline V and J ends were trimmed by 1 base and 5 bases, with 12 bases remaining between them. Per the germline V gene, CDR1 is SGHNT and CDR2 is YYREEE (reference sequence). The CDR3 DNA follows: TGTGCCAGCAGCTTGAGAGGAGGAGGGACTGAAGCTTTCTTT. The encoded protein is CASSLRGGGTEAFF.

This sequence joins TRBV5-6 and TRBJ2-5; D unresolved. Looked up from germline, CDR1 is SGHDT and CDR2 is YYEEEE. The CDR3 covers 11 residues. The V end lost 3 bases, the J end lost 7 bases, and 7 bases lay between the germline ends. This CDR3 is CASSSLGTQYF. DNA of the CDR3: TGTGCCAGCAGCTCCCTAGGGACCCAGTACTTC.

The CDR3 spells CSVEDFSLNTEAFF. DNA for the CDR3: TGCAGCGTTGAAGATTTCTCGCTAAACACTGAAGCTTTCTTT. V and J are TRBV29-1 and TRBJ1-1; D call uncertain. With 0 bases removed from V and 2 bases from J, the gap between germline ends came to 10 bases. Germline values: CDR1 SQVTM, CDR2 ANQGSEA. The CDR3 contains 14 residues.

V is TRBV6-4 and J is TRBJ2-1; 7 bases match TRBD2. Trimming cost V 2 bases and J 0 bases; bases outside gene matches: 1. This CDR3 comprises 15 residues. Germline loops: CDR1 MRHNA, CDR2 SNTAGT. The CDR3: CASSDVAGSYNEQFF. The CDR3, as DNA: TGTGCCAGCAGTGACGTAGCGGGCTCCTACAATGAGCAGTTCTTC.

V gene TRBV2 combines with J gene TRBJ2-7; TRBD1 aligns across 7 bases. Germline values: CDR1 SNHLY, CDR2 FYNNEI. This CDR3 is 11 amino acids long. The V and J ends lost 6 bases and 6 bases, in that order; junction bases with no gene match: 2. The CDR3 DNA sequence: TGTGCCAGCAGGCCAGGGGGCGAGCAGTACTTC. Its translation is CASRPGGEQYF. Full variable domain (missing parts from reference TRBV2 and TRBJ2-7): EPEVTQTPSHQVTQMGQEVILRCVPISNHLYFYWYRQILGQKVEFLVSFYNNEISEKSEIFDDQFSVERPDGSNFTLKIRSTKLEDSAMYFCASRPGGEQYFGPGTRLTVT.

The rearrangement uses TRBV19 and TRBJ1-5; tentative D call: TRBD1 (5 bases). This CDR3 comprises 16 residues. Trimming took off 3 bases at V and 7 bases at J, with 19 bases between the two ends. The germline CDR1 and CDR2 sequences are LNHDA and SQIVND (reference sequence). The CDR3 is CASSIPGLLANQPQHF. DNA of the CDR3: TGTGCCAGTAGTATCCCGGGACTCCTAGCGAACCAGCCCCAGCATTTT.

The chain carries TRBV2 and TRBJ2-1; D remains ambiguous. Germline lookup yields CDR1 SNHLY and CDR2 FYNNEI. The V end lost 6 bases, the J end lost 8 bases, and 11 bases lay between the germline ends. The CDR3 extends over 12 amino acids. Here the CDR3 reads CASRNLVDEQFF. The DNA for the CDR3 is TGTGCCAGCAGGAACTTAGTTGATGAGCAGTTCTTC.

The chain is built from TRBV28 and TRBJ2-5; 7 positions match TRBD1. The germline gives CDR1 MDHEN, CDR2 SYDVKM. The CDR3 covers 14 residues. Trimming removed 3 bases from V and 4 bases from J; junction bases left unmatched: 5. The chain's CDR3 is CASSFIQGIETQYF. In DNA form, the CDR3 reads TGTGCCAGCAGTTTTATACAGGGGATAGAGACCCAGTACTTC.

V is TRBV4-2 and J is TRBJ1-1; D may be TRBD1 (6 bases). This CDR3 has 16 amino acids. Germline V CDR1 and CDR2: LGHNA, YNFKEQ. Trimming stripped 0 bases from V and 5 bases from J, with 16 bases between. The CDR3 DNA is TGTGCCAGCAGCCAAGATCTAACAGGGTGGGGTACTGAAGCTTTCTTT. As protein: CASSQDLTGWGTEAFF.

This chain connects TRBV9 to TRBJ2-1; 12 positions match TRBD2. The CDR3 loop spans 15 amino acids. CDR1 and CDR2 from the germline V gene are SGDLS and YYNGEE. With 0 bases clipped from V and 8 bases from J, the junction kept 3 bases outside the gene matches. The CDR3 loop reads CASSVGTSGTHEQFF. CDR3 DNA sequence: TGTGCCAGCAGCGTAGGGACTAGCGGGACCCATGAGCAGTTCTTC.

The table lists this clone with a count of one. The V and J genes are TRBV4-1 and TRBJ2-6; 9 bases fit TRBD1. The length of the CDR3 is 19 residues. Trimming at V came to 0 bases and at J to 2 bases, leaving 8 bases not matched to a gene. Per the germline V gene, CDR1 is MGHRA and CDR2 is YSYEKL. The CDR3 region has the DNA TGCGCCAGCAGCCAAGATCATCCCCGACAGGGGGCTGGGGCCAACGTCCTGACTTTC. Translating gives CASSQDHPRQGAGANVLTF.

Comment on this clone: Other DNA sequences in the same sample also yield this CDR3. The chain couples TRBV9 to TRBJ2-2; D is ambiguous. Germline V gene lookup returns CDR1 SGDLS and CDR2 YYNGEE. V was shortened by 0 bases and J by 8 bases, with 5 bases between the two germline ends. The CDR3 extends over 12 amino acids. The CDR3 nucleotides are TGTGCCAGCAGCGTAGTGAGGGGGGAGCTGTTTTTT. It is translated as CASSVVRGELFF. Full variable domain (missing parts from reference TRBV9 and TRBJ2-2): DSGVTQTPKHLITATGQRVTLRCSPRSGDLSVYWYQQSLDQGLQFLIQYYNGEERAKGNILERFSAQQFPDLHSELNLSSLELGDSALYFCASSVVRGELFFGEGSRLTVL.

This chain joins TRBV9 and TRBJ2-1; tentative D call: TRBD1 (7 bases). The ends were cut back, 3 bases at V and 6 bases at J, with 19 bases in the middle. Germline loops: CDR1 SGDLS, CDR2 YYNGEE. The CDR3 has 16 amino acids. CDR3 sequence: CASSARDSGMSNEQFF. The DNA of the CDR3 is TGTGCCAGCAGCGCGCGGGACAGTGGAATGTCCAATGAGCAGTTCTTC.

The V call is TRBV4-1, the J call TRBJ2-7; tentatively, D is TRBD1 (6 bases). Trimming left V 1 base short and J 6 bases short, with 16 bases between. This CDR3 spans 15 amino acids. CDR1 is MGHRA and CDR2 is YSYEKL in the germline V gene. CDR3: CASSQGLQGIGEQYF. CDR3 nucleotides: TGCGCCAGCAGCCAAGGTCTACAGGGAATAGGCGAGCAGTACTTC.

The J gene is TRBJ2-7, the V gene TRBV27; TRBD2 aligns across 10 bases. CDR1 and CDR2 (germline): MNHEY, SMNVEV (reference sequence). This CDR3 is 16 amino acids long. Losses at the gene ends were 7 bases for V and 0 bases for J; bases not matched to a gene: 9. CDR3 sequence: CASTSGGTSASYEQYF. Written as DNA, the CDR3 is TGTGCCAGCACCTCCGGGGGGACTAGCGCCTCCTACGAGCAGTACTTC.

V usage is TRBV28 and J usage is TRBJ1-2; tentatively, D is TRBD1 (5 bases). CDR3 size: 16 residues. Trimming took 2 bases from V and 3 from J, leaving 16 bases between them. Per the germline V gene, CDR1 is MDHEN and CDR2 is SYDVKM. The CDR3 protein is CASSLRSVSGHYGYTF. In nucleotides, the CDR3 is TGTGCCAGCAGTTTAAGAAGCGTTTCAGGGCACTATGGCTACACCTTC.

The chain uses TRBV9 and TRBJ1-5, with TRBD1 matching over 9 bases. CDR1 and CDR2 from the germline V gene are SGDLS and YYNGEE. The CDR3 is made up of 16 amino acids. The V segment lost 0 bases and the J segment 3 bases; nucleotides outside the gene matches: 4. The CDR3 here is CASSVGTGAYNQPQHF. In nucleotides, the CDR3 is TGTGCCAGCAGCGTAGGGACAGGGGCTTACAATCAGCCCCAGCATTTT.

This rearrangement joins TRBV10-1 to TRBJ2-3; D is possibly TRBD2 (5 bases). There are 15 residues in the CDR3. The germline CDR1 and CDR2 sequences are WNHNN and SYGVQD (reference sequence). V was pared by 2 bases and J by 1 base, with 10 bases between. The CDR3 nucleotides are TGCGCCAGCAGTGAGCCTAGCCGGGGCACAGATACGCAGTATTTT. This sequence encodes CASSEPSRGTDTQYF.

CDR3 amino acids: CASSRDSPSGANVLTF. The CDR3 DNA sequence: TGCGCCAGCAGCAGGGACAGCCCTTCTGGGGCCAACGTCCTGACTTTC. This sequence joins TRBV5-1 and TRBJ2-6, with 7 bases fitting TRBD1. Germline V CDR1 and CDR2: SGHRS, YFSETQ. Losses at the gene ends were 4 bases for V and 1 base for J; bases not matched to a gene: 5. The CDR3 length is 16 residues.